Following are 5 T cell receptor beta chains from one sample sequenced in a study of blood T cells in healthy people across ages. A sample-barcoded 5' primer and a J-beta primer mix were used in a second PCR of about 7 to 12 cycles. TCRdb independently ran MiXCR on the 5' RACE reads; one entry per CDR3 protein. The top ten clones hold 6.5% to 8.5% of a sample with about 1,400,000 distinct CDR3 sequences, roughly 60% of them seen once. Sequencing was carried out using blood. The receptors were sampled from a man aged 18 to 30 in good health.

The chain recombines TRBV4-3 with TRBJ2-7; a possible D gene is TRBD1 (6 bases). The germline V and J ends were trimmed by 1 base and 4 bases, with 20 bases remaining between them. The CDR3 loop spans 17 amino acids. Germline CDR1 LGHNA, CDR2 YSLEER. The CDR3 here is CASSQGSTGRGAYEQYF. CDR3 coding DNA: TGCGCCAGCAGCCAAGGGTCCACAGGGAGAGGAGCGTACGAGCAGTACTTC.

The chain carries TRBV7-8 and TRBJ1-2; TRBD1 might be the D (6 bases). The CDR3 runs 13 residues. Germline values: CDR1 SGHVS, CDR2 FQNEAQ. The V end lost 4 bases, the J end lost 3 bases, and 9 bases lay between the germline ends. In nucleotides, the CDR3 is TGTGCCAGCAGCTCAGGGGTGGACTATGGCTACACCTTC. Residues: CASSSGVDYGYTF.

This chain links TRBV20-1 with TRBJ1-1; D gene unclear. The V gene lost 5 bases and the J gene lost 1 base, with 8 bases spanning the gap. There are 12 residues in the CDR3. CDR1 is DFQATT and CDR2 is SNEGSKA in the germline V gene (reference sequence). The CDR3 region is CSAGSTNTEAFF. The CDR3 coding sequence is TGCAGTGCTGGAAGTACGAACACTGAAGCTTTCTTT.

The chain recombines TRBV20-1 with TRBJ1-2; TRBD1 matches 8 bases. V trimming: 8 bases; J trimming: 7 bases; junction bases outside the gene matches: 12. The CDR3 is made up of 13 amino acids. Germline V CDR1 and CDR2: DFQATT, SNEGSKA (reference sequence). CDR3 sequence: CSTPRGLSSGYTF. CDR3 DNA: TGCAGTACCCCCAGGGGGCTTTCTTCTGGCTACACCTTC.

The chain has TRBV18 and TRBJ2-3; no clear D gene. The CDR3 spans 15 residues. CDR1 and CDR2 (germline): KGHSH, LQKENI. The V gene lost 4 bases and the J gene lost 0 bases, with 11 bases spanning the gap. The CDR3 nucleotides are TGTGCCAGCTCACGGGGTCCTACAAGCACAGATACGCAGTATTTT. Protein product: CASSRGPTSTDTQYF.